The clone carrying this T cell receptor beta chain was seen more than once but under ten times. V lost 1 base and J 12 bases, leaving 15 bases between the germline ends. The CDR3 has 13 residues. Germline assignment: CDR1 SNHLY and CDR2 FYNNEI. These data come from a study of CD8+ T cells in alopecia areata. Study information: Treatment comprised oral tofacitinib, 5 to 10 mg twice daily, in treated patients.

Investigators isolated RNA and reverse transcribed it into cDNA to act as the sequencing template. Sequenced by immunoSEQ multiplex PCR; TCRdb stores in-frame clones only, minus some. Altogether 150,000 to 200,000 clones are present, 60% being singletons, with the ten largest covering around 0.92%. As for treatment: oral pan-JAK inhibitor, 5-10 mg twice daily. The chain recombines TRBV2 with TRBJ2-5, with D hard to call. The source of this sequence is a human donor with alopecia areata. Here the sequenced sample was CD4+ T cells sorted from blood, taken at week 24, from a patient treated with tofacitinib. The CDR3, as DNA: TGTGCCAGCAGTGAAGGAGTCGTGGCCCGGAAGTACTTC. Translating it yields CASSEGVVARKYF. Filled out from reference TRBV2 and TRBJ2-5, the complete variable domain reads EPEVTQTPSHQVTQMGQEVILRCVPISNHLYFYWYRQILGQKVEFLVSFYNNEISEKSEIFDDQFSVERPDGSNFTLKIRSTKLEDSAMYFCASSEGVVARKYFGPGTRLLVL.